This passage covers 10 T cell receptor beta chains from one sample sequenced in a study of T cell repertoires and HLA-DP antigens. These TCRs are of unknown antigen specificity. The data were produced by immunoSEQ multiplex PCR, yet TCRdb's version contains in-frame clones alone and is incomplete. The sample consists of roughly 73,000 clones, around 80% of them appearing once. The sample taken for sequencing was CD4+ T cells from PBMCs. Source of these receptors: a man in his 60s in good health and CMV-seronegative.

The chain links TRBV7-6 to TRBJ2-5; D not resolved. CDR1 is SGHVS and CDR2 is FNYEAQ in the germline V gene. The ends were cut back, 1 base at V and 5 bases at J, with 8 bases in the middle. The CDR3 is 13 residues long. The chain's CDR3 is CASSLDRAETQYF. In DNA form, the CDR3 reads TGTGCCAGCAGCTTAGACAGAGCGGAGACCCAGTACTTC. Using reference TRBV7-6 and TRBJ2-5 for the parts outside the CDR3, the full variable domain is GAGVSQSPRYKVTKRGQDVALRCDPISGHVSLYWYRQALGQGPEFLTYFNYEAQQDKSGLPNDRFSAERPEGSISTLTIQRTEQRDSAMYRCASSLDRAETQYFGPGTRLLVL.

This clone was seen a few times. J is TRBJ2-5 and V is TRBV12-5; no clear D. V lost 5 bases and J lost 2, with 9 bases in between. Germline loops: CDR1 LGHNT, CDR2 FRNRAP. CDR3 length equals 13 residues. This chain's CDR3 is CASGPRKQETQYF. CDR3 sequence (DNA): TGTGCTAGTGGTCCCCGCAAGCAAGAGACCCAGTACTTC.

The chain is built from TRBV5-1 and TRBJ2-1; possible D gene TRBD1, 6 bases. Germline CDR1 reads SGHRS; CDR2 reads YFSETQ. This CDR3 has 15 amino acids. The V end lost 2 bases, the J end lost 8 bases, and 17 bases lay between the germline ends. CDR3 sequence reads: CASSLAPGTTYEQFF. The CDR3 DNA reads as TGCGCCAGCAGCTTAGCCCCCGGGACAACATATGAGCAGTTCTTC.

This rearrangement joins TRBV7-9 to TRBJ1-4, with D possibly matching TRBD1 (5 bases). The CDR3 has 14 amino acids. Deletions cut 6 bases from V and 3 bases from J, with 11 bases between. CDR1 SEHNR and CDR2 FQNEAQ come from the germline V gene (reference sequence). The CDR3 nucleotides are TGTGCCAGCAGTTCAGGGTTGGCTAATGAAAAACTGTTTTTT. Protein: CASSSGLANEKLFF.

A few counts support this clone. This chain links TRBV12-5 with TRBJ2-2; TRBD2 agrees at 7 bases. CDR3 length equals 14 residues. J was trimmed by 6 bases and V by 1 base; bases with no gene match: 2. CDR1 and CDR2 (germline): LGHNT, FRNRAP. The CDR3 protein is CASGLESGAGELFF. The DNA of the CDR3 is TGTGCTAGTGGTTTGGAGAGCGGGGCCGGGGAGCTGTTTTTT.

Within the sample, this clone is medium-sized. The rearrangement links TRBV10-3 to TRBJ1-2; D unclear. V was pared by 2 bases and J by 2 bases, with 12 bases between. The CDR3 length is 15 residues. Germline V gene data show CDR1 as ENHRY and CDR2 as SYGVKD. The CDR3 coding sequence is TGTGCCATCAGTGAGCCCTGGGCTACCAACTATGGCTACACCTTC. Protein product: CAISEPWATNYGYTF.

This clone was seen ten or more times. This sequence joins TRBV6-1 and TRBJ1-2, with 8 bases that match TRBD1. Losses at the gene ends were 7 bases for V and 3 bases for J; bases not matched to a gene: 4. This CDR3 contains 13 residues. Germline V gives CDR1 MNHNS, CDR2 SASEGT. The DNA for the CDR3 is TGTGCCAGCACTTGGGACAGGTACTATGGCTACACCTTC. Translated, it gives CASTWDRYYGYTF.

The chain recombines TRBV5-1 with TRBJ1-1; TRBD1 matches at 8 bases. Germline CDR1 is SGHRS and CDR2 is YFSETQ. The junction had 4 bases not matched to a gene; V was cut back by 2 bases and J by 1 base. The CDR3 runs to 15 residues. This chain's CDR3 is CASSLDRGGNTEAFF. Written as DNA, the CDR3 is TGCGCCAGCAGCTTAGACAGGGGAGGGAACACTGAAGCTTTCTTT.

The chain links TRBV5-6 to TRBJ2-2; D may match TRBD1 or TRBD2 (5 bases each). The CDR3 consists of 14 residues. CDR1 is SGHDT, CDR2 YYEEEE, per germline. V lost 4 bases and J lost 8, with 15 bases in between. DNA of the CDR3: TGTGCCAGCAGCCCCCGCCAGGGAGTGGGGGAGCTGTTTTTT. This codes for CASSPRQGVGELFF.

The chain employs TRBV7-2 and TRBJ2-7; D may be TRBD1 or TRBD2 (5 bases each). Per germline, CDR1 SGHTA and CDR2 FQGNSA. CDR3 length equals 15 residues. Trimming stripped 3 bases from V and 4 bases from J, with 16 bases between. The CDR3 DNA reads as TGTGCCAGCAGCTTCGCCCCGGGGACCCAGTACGAGCAGTACGTC. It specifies CASSFAPGTQYEQYV.